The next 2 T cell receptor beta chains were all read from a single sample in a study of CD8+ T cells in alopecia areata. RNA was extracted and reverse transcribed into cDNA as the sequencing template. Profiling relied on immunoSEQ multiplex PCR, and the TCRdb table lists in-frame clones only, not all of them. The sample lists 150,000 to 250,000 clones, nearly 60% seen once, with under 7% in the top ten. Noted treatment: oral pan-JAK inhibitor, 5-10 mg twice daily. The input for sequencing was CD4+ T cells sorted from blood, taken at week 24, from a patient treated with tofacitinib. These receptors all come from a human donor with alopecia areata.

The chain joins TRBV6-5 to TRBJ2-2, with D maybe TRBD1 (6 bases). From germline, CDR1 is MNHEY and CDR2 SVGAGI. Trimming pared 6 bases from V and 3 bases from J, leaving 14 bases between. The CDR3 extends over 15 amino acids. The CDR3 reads CASREWGPDTGELFF. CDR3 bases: TGTGCCAGCAGGGAATGGGGGCCGGACACCGGGGAGCTGTTTTTT.

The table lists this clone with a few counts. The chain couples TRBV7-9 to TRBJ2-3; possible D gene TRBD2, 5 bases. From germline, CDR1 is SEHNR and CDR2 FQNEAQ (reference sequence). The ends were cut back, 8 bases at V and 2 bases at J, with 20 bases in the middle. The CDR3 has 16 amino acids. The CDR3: CASLIWTGLSTDTQYF. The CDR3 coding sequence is TGTGCCAGCTTGATATGGACTGGACTCTCCACAGATACGCAGTATTTT.